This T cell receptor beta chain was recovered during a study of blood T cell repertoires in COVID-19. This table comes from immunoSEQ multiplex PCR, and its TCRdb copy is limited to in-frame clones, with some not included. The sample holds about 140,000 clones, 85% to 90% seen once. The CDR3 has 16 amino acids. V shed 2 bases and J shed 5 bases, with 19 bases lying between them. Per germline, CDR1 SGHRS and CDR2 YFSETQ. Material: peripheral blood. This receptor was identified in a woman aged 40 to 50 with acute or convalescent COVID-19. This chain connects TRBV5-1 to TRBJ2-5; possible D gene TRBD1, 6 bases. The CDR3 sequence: CASSFAPQGQGETQYF. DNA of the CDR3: TGCGCCAGCAGCTTCGCACCTCAGGGGCAGGGTGAGACCCAGTACTTC.